The 27 T cell receptor beta chains presented below share a single source sample, sequenced in a study of blood T cells in healthy people across ages. The second PCR ran about 6 to 11 cycles with a sample-barcoded 5' primer and J-beta primers. TCRdb reprocessed the 5' RACE reads with MiXCR, giving one entry per CDR3 protein. Of about 1.8 million distinct CDR3 sequences listed, less than 50% are singletons. Material: blood. Receptors originate from a woman between 40 and 55 years old in good health.

A few counts support this clonotype. This chain uses TRBV18 with TRBJ2-7; D call uncertain. In germline, CDR1 is KGHSH, CDR2 LQKENI. V lost 8 bases to trimming and J lost 6 bases, with 14 bases between them. The CDR3 has 12 amino acids. CDR3 DNA sequence: TGTGCCAGCAGTCCGCTGTTGGGCGAGCAGTACTTC. Translated: CASSPLLGEQYF. The full variable domain, with the rest looked up from reference TRBV18 and TRBJ2-7, is NAGVMQNPRHLVRRRGQEARLRCSPMKGHSHVYWYRQLPEEGLKFMVYLQKENIIDESGMPKERFSAEFPKEGPSILRIQQVVRGDSAAYFCASSPLLGEQYFGPGTRLTVT.

This clonotype has only a few counts. The rearrangement links TRBV4-3 to TRBJ2-3; D is possibly TRBD2 (7 bases). The CDR3 extends over 16 amino acids. Trimming pared 0 bases from V and 4 bases from J, leaving 14 bases between. Germline V gene lookup returns CDR1 LGHNA and CDR2 YSLEER. CDR3 bases: TGCGCCAGCAGCCAAGATTGGGGAGGGGGGTCAGATACGCAGTATTTT. This translates into CASSQDWGGGSDTQYF.

The chain has TRBV20-1 and TRBJ2-3, with 11 bases lining up with TRBD2. The CDR3 covers 17 residues. The V gene's germline CDR1 is DFQATT and CDR2 SNEGSKA (reference sequence). Germline trimming cut 3 bases from V and 4 bases from J; bases unmatched to any gene: 12. As DNA, the CDR3 is TGCAGTGCTAGGGTTAGCGGGGGGGCCCTCGTCTCAGATACGCAGTATTTT. This gives the protein CSARVSGGALVSDTQYF.

The gene calls are TRBV7-6 and TRBJ2-7; 9 positions agree with TRBD1. J was trimmed by 3 bases and V by 5 bases; bases with no gene match: 8. CDR1 SGHVS and CDR2 FNYEAQ come from the germline V gene. The CDR3 covers 15 residues. The DNA for the CDR3 is TGTGCCAGCAGCCAGGGGACAGGGAGATTCTACGAGCAGTACTTC. Its translation: CASSQGTGRFYEQYF.

This sequence joins TRBV9 and TRBJ1-2, with 7 nucleotides matching TRBD1. The CDR3 sequence is 15 residues long. The germline gives CDR1 SGDLS, CDR2 YYNGEE. V was clipped by 6 bases and J by 4 bases; unmatched bases: 12. The CDR3 DNA reads as TGTGCCAGCACTTTCGAGCGACAGGGAGGCTATGGCTACACCTTC. The encoded protein is CASTFERQGGYGYTF.

The rearrangement joins TRBV4-1 to TRBJ2-5; D is possibly TRBD2 (5 bases). This CDR3 region has 14 residues. V lost 5 bases to trimming and J lost 1 base, with 11 bases between them. The germline V gene encodes CDR1 MGHRA and CDR2 YSYEKL. The DNA for the CDR3 is TGCGCCAGCAGCTTCGGACTGTTCCAAGAGACCCAGTACTTC. Encoded protein: CASSFGLFQETQYF.

Comments on this clonotype: A much larger clone is a single base away; this may be a read error. This chain joins TRBV29-1 and TRBJ2-4; D might be TRBD1 (6 bases). Near its end, the DNA agrees better with TRBJ2-7, so the J call may be wrong. The germline V gene encodes CDR1 SQVTM and CDR2 ANQGSEA. The CDR3 has 13 amino acids. The DNA of the CDR3 is TGCAGCGTTGAGAAACAGGGAACCTCCGAGCAGTACTTC. Translating gives CSVEKQGTSEQYF.

The chain has TRBV6-5 and TRBJ1-5; D perhaps matches TRBD1 (5 bases). The CDR3 is 17 residues long. Trimming cost V 4 bases and J 4 bases, with 20 bases left between them. Germline V CDR1 and CDR2: MNHEY, SVGAGI. CDR3 sequence reads: CASSSLPKGTENQPQHF. The CDR3 DNA sequence: TGTGCCAGCAGTTCCTTGCCCAAAGGGACGGAAAATCAGCCCCAGCATTTT.

This clonotype was observed once. The CDR3 DNA sequence: TGCAGTGCTAGGCCGACAGGGCGATCACCCCTCCACTTT. It encodes CSARPTGRSPLHF. J is TRBJ1-6 and V is TRBV20-1, with TRBD1 identical over 7 bases. CDR3 length: 13 amino acids. V lost 3 bases and J lost 10; bases outside the gene matches: 6. In germline, CDR1 is DFQATT, CDR2 SNEGSKA (reference sequence).

This chain connects TRBV6-5 to TRBJ1-5; possibly TRBD1 for D (5 bases). The germline CDR1 and CDR2 sequences are MNHEY and SVGAGI. The CDR3 is 15 amino acids. Trimming pared 6 bases from V and 4 bases from J, leaving 16 bases between. The DNA for the CDR3 is TGTGCCAGCAGCCAGAGCGCGGGGGAAAATCAGCCCCAGCATTTT. This translates into CASSQSAGENQPQHF.

This clonotype came up once. V gene TRBV11-2 combines with J gene TRBJ2-5; no clear D. This CDR3 is 15 amino acids long. V lost 0 bases and J lost 2, with 10 bases in between. CDR1 and CDR2 from the germline V gene are SGHAT and FQNNGV. The CDR3 loop is CASSLDYYKQETQYF. CDR3 coding DNA: TGTGCCAGCAGCTTAGATTATTACAAGCAAGAGACCCAGTACTTC.

The chain uses TRBV4-3 and TRBJ2-1; maybe TRBD2 (5 bases). V lost 1 base and J lost 9, with 13 bases in between. The CDR3 runs to 14 residues. Germline CDR1 is LGHNA and CDR2 is YSLEER. CDR3 amino acids: CASSQVLSRAEQFF. The DNA of the CDR3 is TGCGCCAGCAGCCAAGTTTTGTCGCGGGCTGAGCAGTTCTTC.

Remarks on this clonotype: A much larger clone lies a single base off, so this may be a read error. The V call is TRBV7-2, the J call TRBJ2-5, with 7 positions matching TRBD1. V lost 5 bases and J lost 1; bases outside the gene matches: 13. The CDR3 runs 17 residues. In germline, CDR1 is SGHTA, CDR2 FQGNSA. The CDR3 spells CASSHRVGTVSQETQYF. CDR3 nucleotides: TGTGCCAGCAGCCACAGGGTCGGGACAGTCAGCCAAGAGACCCAGTACTTC.

Of note for this clonotype: A read error may account for a junction end that differs from germline. The chain has TRBV15 and TRBJ2-4, with D maybe TRBD2 (7 bases). The DNA end is more similar to TRBJ2-5, so the J call may be wrong. This CDR3 has 14 amino acids. CDR1 LNHNV and CDR2 YYDKDF come from the germline V gene (reference sequence). The CDR3 reads CTTSWGGSQETQYF. CDR3 nucleotides: TGTACCACCAGCTGGGGGGGCTCTCAAGAGACCCAGTACTTC.

The chain couples TRBV20-1 to TRBJ1-6; 9 bases map to TRBD1. The CDR3 is 15 amino acids. Germline V gene lookup returns CDR1 DFQATT and CDR2 SNEGSKA (reference sequence). Trimming cost V 3 bases and J 4 bases; bases outside gene matches: 4. CDR3 coding DNA: TGCAGTGCTAGGAGGGGGACAGGGTATAATTCACCCCTCCACTTT. Translated: CSARRGTGYNSPLHF.

V is TRBV5-1 and J is TRBJ2-5; 10 bases map to TRBD2. The CDR3 covers 16 residues. CDR1 and CDR2 (germline): SGHRS, YFSETQ. With V trimmed by 4 bases and J by 0 bases, 6 bases remained unmatched. The CDR3 bases are TGCGCCAGCAGCCCCGGACTAGCGGCGTACCAAGAGACCCAGTACTTC. It specifies CASSPGLAAYQETQYF. The variable domain in full, with the rest retrieved from reference TRBV5-1 and TRBJ2-5, is KAGVTQTPRYLIKTRGQQVTLSCSPISGHRSVSWYQQTPGQGLQFLFEYFSETQRNKGNFPGRFSGRQFSNSRSEMNVSTLELGDSALYLCASSPGLAAYQETQYFGPGTRLLVL.

This clonotype was seen just once. The rearrangement uses TRBV10-3 and TRBJ1-4; no reliable D call. The V gene lost 6 bases and the J gene lost 6 bases, with 11 bases spanning the gap. Germline V gives CDR1 ENHRY, CDR2 SYGVKD. The CDR3 totals 13 residues. Here the CDR3 reads CAIRVEGDEKLFF. The CDR3 DNA reads TGTGCCATCAGGGTGGAGGGAGATGAAAAACTGTTTTTT.

This clonotype was seen at least ten times. The rearrangement joins TRBV12-3 or TRBV12-4 to TRBJ2-7; D gene uncertain. The length of the CDR3 is 13 residues. The V gene lost 3 bases and the J gene lost 2 bases, with 8 bases spanning the gap. CDR3 loop: CASSLPGAYEQYF. CDR3 sequence (DNA): TGTGCCAGCAGTTTGCCTGGAGCCTACGAGCAGTACTTC.

The chain joins TRBV10-3 to TRBJ2-5, with D perhaps being TRBD1 or TRBD2 (7 bases each). The CDR3 runs to 14 residues. Per germline, CDR1 ENHRY and CDR2 SYGVKD. V gave up 3 bases and J gave up 4 bases, with 12 bases separating them. CDR3 in DNA: TGTGCCATCAGTGACAGGGGGGGCAGAGAGACCCAGTACTTC. Its protein product is CAISDRGGRETQYF.

The V call is TRBV7-9, the J call TRBJ1-4, with 8 positions matching TRBD1. J gave up 10 bases and V 1 base, and 11 bases lay outside the gene matches. This CDR3 spans 16 amino acids. Per the germline V gene, CDR1 is SEHNR and CDR2 is FQNEAQ (reference sequence). CDR3 nucleotide sequence: TGTGCCAGCAGCTTAGTGGCTGTTGGACAGGGCGGAAAACTGTTTTTT. It specifies CASSLVAVGQGGKLFF.

The V and J genes are TRBV7-9 and TRBJ2-4, with TRBD2 matching over 7 bases. This CDR3 contains 15 residues. Losses at the gene ends were 6 bases for V and 0 bases for J; bases not matched to a gene: 5. The germline V gene encodes CDR1 SEHNR and CDR2 FQNEAQ (reference sequence). The DNA for the CDR3 is TGTGCCAGCAGTGGGAGCGGGGCAGCCAAAAACATTCAGTACTTC. Amino acids: CASSGSGAAKNIQYF.

The chain recombines TRBV12-3 or TRBV12-4 with TRBJ1-6; 7 bases are shared with TRBD1. V lost 6 bases, J lost 6 bases, and 8 bases stayed unmatched. This CDR3 has 15 residues. The CDR3 DNA sequence: TGTGCCAGCAGCAGAAAGGGACAGATTAATTCACCCCTCCACTTT. It codes for CASSRKGQINSPLHF.

J is TRBJ1-2 and V is TRBV9; D is possibly TRBD1 (6 bases). Trimming shortened V by 2 bases and J by 4 bases, and 15 bases separated the two germline ends. The CDR3 consists of 15 residues. CDR1 SGDLS and CDR2 YYNGEE come from the germline V gene. The CDR3 sequence: CASSVNLDRSYGYTF. CDR3 nucleotide sequence: TGTGCCAGCAGCGTTAACCTAGACAGGAGCTATGGCTACACCTTC.

Only a few counts were recorded for this clonotype. The V call is TRBV7-9, the J call TRBJ1-4; D unresolved. Germline assignment: CDR1 SEHNR and CDR2 FQNEAQ (reference sequence). V shed 4 bases and J shed 0 bases, with 12 bases lying between them. The CDR3 covers 16 residues. The CDR3 is CASSSTATATNEKLFF. The CDR3 DNA sequence: TGTGCCAGCAGCTCTACAGCTACCGCAACTAATGAAAAACTGTTTTTT. Supplemented by reference TRBV7-9 and TRBJ1-4, the full variable domain reads DTGVSQNPRHKITKRGQNVTFRCDPISEHNRLYWYRQTLGQGPEFLTYFQNEAQLEKSRLLSDRFSAERPKGSFSTLEIQRTEQGDSAMYLCASSSTATATNEKLFFGSGTQLSVL.

This clonotype has more than one count but fewer than ten. The chain couples TRBV5-1 to TRBJ2-3; 8 positions agree with TRBD2. CDR1 SGHRS and CDR2 YFSETQ come from the germline V gene. The CDR3 loop spans 16 amino acids. V lost 0 bases and J lost 3; bases outside the gene matches: 6. CDR3 nucleotides: TGCGCCAGCAGCTTGGTCTTAGAGCGGGGGACAGATACGCAGTATTTT. It is translated as CASSLVLERGTDTQYF.

The chain couples TRBV29-1 to TRBJ1-2, with D possibly matching TRBD1 (5 bases). The CDR3 contains 15 residues. Germline CDR1 SQVTM, CDR2 ANQGSEA. Deletions cut 5 bases from V and 7 bases from J, with 23 bases between. CDR3 in DNA: TGCAGCGTTTTATACCTTTCAGAGGGAAGGGGTGGCTACACCTTC. Amino acid sequence: CSVLYLSEGRGGYTF.

The chain couples TRBV13 to TRBJ1-2; D is possibly TRBD1 (5 bases). Per germline, CDR1 PRHDT and CDR2 FYEKMQ (reference sequence). This CDR3 region has 14 residues. V lost 4 bases and J 3 bases, leaving 12 bases between the germline ends. CDR3 region: CASSSQTDDYGYTF. For the CDR3, the DNA is TGTGCCAGCAGCTCACAGACAGACGACTATGGCTACACCTTC.